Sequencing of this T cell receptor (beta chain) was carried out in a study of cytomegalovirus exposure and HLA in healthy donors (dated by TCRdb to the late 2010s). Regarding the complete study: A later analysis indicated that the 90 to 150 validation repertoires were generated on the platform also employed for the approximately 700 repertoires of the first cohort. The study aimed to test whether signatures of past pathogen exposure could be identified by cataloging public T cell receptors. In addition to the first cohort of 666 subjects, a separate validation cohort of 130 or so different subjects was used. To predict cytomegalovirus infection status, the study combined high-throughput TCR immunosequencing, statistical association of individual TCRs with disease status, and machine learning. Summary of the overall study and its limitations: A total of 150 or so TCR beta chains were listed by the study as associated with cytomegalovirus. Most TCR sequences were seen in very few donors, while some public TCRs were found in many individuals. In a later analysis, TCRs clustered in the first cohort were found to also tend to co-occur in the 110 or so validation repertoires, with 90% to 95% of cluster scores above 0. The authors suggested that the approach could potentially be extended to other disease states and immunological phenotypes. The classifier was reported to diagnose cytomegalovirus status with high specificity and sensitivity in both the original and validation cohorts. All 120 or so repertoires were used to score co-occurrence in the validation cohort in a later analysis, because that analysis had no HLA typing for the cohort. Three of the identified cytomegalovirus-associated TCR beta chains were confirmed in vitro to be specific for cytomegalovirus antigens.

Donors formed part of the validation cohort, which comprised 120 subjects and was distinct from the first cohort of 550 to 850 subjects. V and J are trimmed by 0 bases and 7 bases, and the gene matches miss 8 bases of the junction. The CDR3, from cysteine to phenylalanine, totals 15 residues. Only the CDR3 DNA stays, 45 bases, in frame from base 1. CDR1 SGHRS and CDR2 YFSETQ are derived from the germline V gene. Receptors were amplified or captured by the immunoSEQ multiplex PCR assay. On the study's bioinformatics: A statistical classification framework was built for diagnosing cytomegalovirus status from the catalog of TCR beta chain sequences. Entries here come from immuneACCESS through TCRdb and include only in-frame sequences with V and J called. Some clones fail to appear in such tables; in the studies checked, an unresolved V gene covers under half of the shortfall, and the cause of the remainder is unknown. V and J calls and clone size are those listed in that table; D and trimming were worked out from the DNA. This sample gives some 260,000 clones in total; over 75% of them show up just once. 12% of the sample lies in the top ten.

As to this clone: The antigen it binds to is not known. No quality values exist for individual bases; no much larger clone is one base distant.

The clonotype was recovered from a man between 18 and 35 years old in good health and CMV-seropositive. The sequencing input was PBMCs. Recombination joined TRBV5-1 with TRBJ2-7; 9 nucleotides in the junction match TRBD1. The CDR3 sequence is CASSLDPPTGGEQYF. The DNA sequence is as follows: TGCGCCAGCAGCTTGGACCCCCCGACAGGGGGAGAGCAGTACTTC.